This T cell receptor beta chain was recorded in a study of T-cell reconstitution after alpha-beta-depleted transplantation in children. Study-level points and caveats: The origin of alpha-beta T cells about two months after transplant was reportedly several hundred expanded graft clones. Newly generated T cells supplied most T-cell counts and diversity one year post-transplant. Some patients showed high day-60 TCRbeta diversity, which derived from surviving recipient T cells and thymic progenitors.

This clonotype has a count of ten or more. Its target is not known. The V segment lost 6 bases and the J segment 2 bases; nucleotides outside the gene matches: 9. The CDR3 is made up of 15 amino acids. CDR1 is MGHDK, CDR2 SYGVNS, per germline. Unique molecular identifiers were used in preparing the TCRbeta library. TCRdb processed the PCR reads anew with MiXCR; each CDR3 protein has one entry. Counted here are over 85,000 distinct CDR3 sequences, 7.5% to 9.5% occurring once; the ten biggest clones make up roughly 17%. The J gene is TRBJ2-7, the V gene TRBV25-1; 8 bases are a match to TRBD2. The clonotype originates from a boy aged 2 to 10 with acute lymphoblastic leukemia, due to receive a stem cell transplant. The source was PBMCs, collected before TCRalphabeta/CD19-depleted stem cell transplant. The CDR3 DNA follows: TGTGCCAGCAGCCTAGGACTAGCCTTCACCTACGAGCAGTACTTC. It translates to CASSLGLAFTYEQYF.